This T cell receptor beta chain was found in a study of blood T cell repertoires in COVID-19. About the research overall: Italy, Spain and the United States were the sources of the convalescent and acute COVID-19 samples. T cells, B-cell-depleted T cells, or PBMCs supplied cDNA or gDNA.

The CDR3 consists of 16 residues. Germline CDR1 reads MDHEN; CDR2 reads SYDVKM. The junction had 10 bases not matched to a gene; V was cut back by 5 bases and J by 2 bases. Original processing notes: Using reference gene primer amplification, nucleated cell counts were estimated. The assay was immunoSEQ multiplex PCR, and TCRdb's table has in-frame clones only and misses some. Clonal size and the V and J genes are those of that table, whereas D and trimming came from the DNA. The sample consists of 100,000 to 150,000 clones, 75% to 85% of them appearing once. This clone occurred a few times. The specimen sequenced was peripheral blood. This sequence joins TRBV28 and TRBJ2-5; 8 bases fit TRBD2. The receptor was isolated from a woman in her fifties or sixties with acute or convalescent COVID-19. The CDR3 loop reads CASSPGLAGRQETQYF. CDR3 nucleotides: TGTGCCAGCAGTCCTGGCCTAGCGGGCAGACAAGAGACCCAGTACTTC.